Listed below are T cell receptor beta chains from one sample, sequenced in a study of T cell clonotyping in hematopoietic cell transplantation. Method: immunoSEQ multiplex PCR; TCRdb's copy keeps in-frame clones and lacks some. This repertoire shows about 5,400 clones, approximately 81% found once; its top ten account for roughly 3.7%. The starting material was peripheral blood mononuclear cells, obtained before stem cell transplant. These TCRs come from a man between 60 and 75 years old with acute myeloid leukemia. Some clones in this sample may be carry-over from other donors' samples. Both conserved end residues are part of each CDR3. Each record gives: D gene, J gene, clone size, V gene, CDR3 DNA, CDR3 protein. A D gene is named only where the DNA matches it firmly. Clone size is stated in some rows and not others, as once, few, many or a class when expanded.

d_call: TRBD2; j_call: TRBJ2-1; clone_size: -; v_call: TRBV20-1; cdr3_nt: TGCAGTGCACGACTAGCGGAGGGGGTGTTCTTC; cdr3_aa: CSARLAEGVFF
d_call: -; j_call: TRBJ2-3; clone_size: -; v_call: TRBV5-1; cdr3_nt: TGCGCCAGCAGCCTCCTACAGGGTTTAGATACGCAGTATTTT; cdr3_aa: CASSLLQGLDTQYF
d_call: -; j_call: TRBJ1-3; clone_size: -; v_call: TRBV5-8; cdr3_nt: TGTGCCAGCAGCTTGAACAGGCGACACACCATATATTTT; cdr3_aa: CASSLNRRHTIYF
d_call: -; j_call: TRBJ1-1; clone_size: -; v_call: TRBV30; cdr3_nt: TGTGCCTGGAGTGTGCAGGGTCTGGCAGCTTTCTTT; cdr3_aa: CAWSVQGLAAFF
d_call: -; j_call: TRBJ2-1; clone_size: -; v_call: TRBV14; cdr3_nt: TGTGCCAGCAGCCCCGCGGACTACAATGAGCAGTTCTTC; cdr3_aa: CASSPADYNEQFF
d_call: -; j_call: TRBJ2-7; clone_size: -; v_call: TRBV5-6; cdr3_nt: TGTGCCAGCAGCTTGATAACCGGGAAACGGGAGCAGTACTTC; cdr3_aa: CASSLITGKREQYF
d_call: TRBD1; j_call: TRBJ1-3; clone_size: -; v_call: TRBV5-1; cdr3_nt: TGCGCCAGCAGCTTGGGCTACAGGGGTGGAAACACCATATATTTT; cdr3_aa: CASSLGYRGGNTIYF
d_call: TRBD1; j_call: TRBJ1-3; clone_size: few; v_call: TRBV29-1; cdr3_nt: TGCAGCGTTGAAAGGGGGCCCTCTGGAAACACCATATATTTT; cdr3_aa: CSVERGPSGNTIYF
d_call: -; j_call: TRBJ1-6; clone_size: -; v_call: TRBV4-1; cdr3_nt: TGCGCCAGCAGCCAAGCGGGGCATGAAAGGCCCCTCCACTTT; cdr3_aa: CASSQAGHERPLHF
d_call: TRBD2; j_call: TRBJ2-7; clone_size: -; v_call: TRBV18; cdr3_nt: TGTGCCAGCTCCCTGGGACTAGCGATGCAGTACTTC; cdr3_aa: CASSLGLAMQYF
d_call: TRBD1; j_call: TRBJ1-1; clone_size: -; v_call: TRBV7-8; cdr3_nt: TGTGCCAGCAGCTTAATAGGACAGGGAGAAGCTTTCTTT; cdr3_aa: CASSLIGQGEAFF
d_call: TRBD1; j_call: TRBJ2-1; clone_size: -; v_call: TRBV11-2; cdr3_nt: TGTGCCAGCAGCCACAGGACAGGATACAATGAGCAGTTCTTC; cdr3_aa: CASSHRTGYNEQFF
d_call: -; j_call: TRBJ2-1; clone_size: once; v_call: TRBV5-1; cdr3_nt: TGCGCCAGCAGCTTGGAAGGCTACCGTGGCTCCTACAATGAGCAGTTCTTC; cdr3_aa: CASSLEGYRGSYNEQFF
d_call: TRBD1; j_call: TRBJ2-5; clone_size: -; v_call: TRBV6-5; cdr3_nt: TGTGCCAGCAGTGACAGGGGGGAGACCCAGTACTTC; cdr3_aa: CASSDRGETQYF
d_call: TRBD1; j_call: TRBJ2-7; clone_size: -; v_call: TRBV4-2; cdr3_nt: TGTGCCAGCAGCCAAGAAGACAGGGCCTACGAGCAGTACTTC; cdr3_aa: CASSQEDRAYEQYF
d_call: TRBD1; j_call: TRBJ1-1; clone_size: -; v_call: TRBV18; cdr3_nt: TGTGCCAGCTCACCCGGGACAGGCTTGAACACTGAAGCTTTCTTT; cdr3_aa: CASSPGTGLNTEAFF
d_call: -; j_call: TRBJ2-5; clone_size: -; v_call: TRBV5-1; cdr3_nt: TGCGCCAGCAGCTTGACGACGGCGGGTGAGGAGACCCAGTACTTC; cdr3_aa: CASSLTTAGEETQYF
d_call: TRBD2; j_call: TRBJ2-7; clone_size: few; v_call: TRBV27; cdr3_nt: TGTGCCAGCAGTCGACAACTAGCGGCCTACGAGCAGTACTTC; cdr3_aa: CASSRQLAAYEQYF
d_call: TRBD1; j_call: TRBJ1-6; clone_size: -; v_call: TRBV7-2; cdr3_nt: TGTGCCAGCAGCTTCCAGACAGGGAGGAATTCACCCCTCCACTTT; cdr3_aa: CASSFQTGRNSPLHF
d_call: -; j_call: TRBJ2-3; clone_size: -; v_call: TRBV27; cdr3_nt: TGTGCCAGCAGTTTAAGGCAGGGCCTTTCAGATACGCAGTATTTT; cdr3_aa: CASSLRQGLSDTQYF
d_call: TRBD1; j_call: TRBJ2-7; clone_size: -; v_call: TRBV28; cdr3_nt: TGTGCCAGCAGTTTAGTGGGGACAGGGGCGTTAGTGCAGTACTTC; cdr3_aa: CASSLVGTGALVQYF
d_call: -; j_call: TRBJ1-5; clone_size: -; v_call: TRBV11-3; cdr3_nt: TGTGCCAGCAGCTTACGGGGGGTAGGACAGCCCCAGCATTTT; cdr3_aa: CASSLRGVGQPQHF
d_call: -; j_call: TRBJ1-2; clone_size: -; v_call: TRBV28; cdr3_nt: TGTGCCAGCAGTGGGGCCAGAGGGGCGTCTAACTATGGCTACACCTTC; cdr3_aa: CASSGARGASNYGYTF
d_call: -; j_call: TRBJ2-7; clone_size: once; v_call: TRBV21-1; cdr3_nt: TGTGCCAGCAGCATGAAGGGGATGGGGTTACACCTCTACGAGCAGTACTTC; cdr3_aa: CASSMKGMGLHLYEQYF
d_call: -; j_call: TRBJ1-1; clone_size: -; v_call: TRBV9; cdr3_nt: TGTGCCAGCAGCGTAGAAGGGAACACTGAAGCTTTCTTT; cdr3_aa: CASSVEGNTEAFF
d_call: -; j_call: TRBJ1-1; clone_size: -; v_call: TRBV9; cdr3_nt: TGTGCCAGCAGCGTCAGGGGACGAGACACTGAAGCTTTCTTT; cdr3_aa: CASSVRGRDTEAFF
d_call: -; j_call: TRBJ1-4; clone_size: -; v_call: TRBV18; cdr3_nt: TGTGCCAGCTCACCAACGGCGGGGGCAACTAATGAAAAACTGTTTTTT; cdr3_aa: CASSPTAGATNEKLFF
d_call: -; j_call: TRBJ2-3; clone_size: -; v_call: TRBV2; cdr3_nt: TGTGCCAGCAGTGACGGGCCCACAGATACGCAGTATTTT; cdr3_aa: CASSDGPTDTQYF
d_call: TRBD1; j_call: TRBJ1-1; clone_size: -; v_call: TRBV11-3; cdr3_nt: TGTGCCAGCAGCCAACCGACAGGGGTGAACACTGAAGCTTTCTTT; cdr3_aa: CASSQPTGVNTEAFF
d_call: -; j_call: TRBJ2-3; clone_size: -; v_call: TRBV7-2; cdr3_nt: TGTGCCAGCAGCTTAGACGGGGCTAGCACAGATACGCAGTATTTT; cdr3_aa: CASSLDGASTDTQYF
d_call: TRBD2; j_call: TRBJ2-7; clone_size: -; v_call: TRBV5-6; cdr3_nt: TGTGCCAGCAGCCCCCTAGCGGGAGGCACCTACGAGCAGTACTTC; cdr3_aa: CASSPLAGGTYEQYF
d_call: -; j_call: TRBJ1-5; clone_size: once; v_call: TRBV7-2; cdr3_nt: TGTGCCAGCAGCTTAGGGCGGGACCAGCCCCAGCATTTT; cdr3_aa: CASSLGRDQPQHF
d_call: TRBD1; j_call: TRBJ2-7; clone_size: -; v_call: TRBV14; cdr3_nt: TGTGCCAGCAGCCACGGACAGGCCTACGAGCAGTACTTC; cdr3_aa: CASSHGQAYEQYF
d_call: -; j_call: TRBJ1-2; clone_size: -; v_call: TRBV7-9; cdr3_nt: TGTGCCAGCAGCTTAGCTCCCAGGCGCTATGGCTACACCTTC; cdr3_aa: CASSLAPRRYGYTF
d_call: -; j_call: TRBJ2-6; clone_size: -; v_call: TRBV7-9; cdr3_nt: TGTGCCAGCAGTGGAACCTCTGGGGCCAACGTCCTGACTTTC; cdr3_aa: CASSGTSGANVLTF
d_call: TRBD1; j_call: TRBJ2-4; clone_size: once; v_call: TRBV7-9; cdr3_nt: TGTGCCAGCAGCTCCGGACAGGGCAAAAACATTCAGTACTTC; cdr3_aa: CASSSGQGKNIQYF
d_call: -; j_call: TRBJ2-3; clone_size: -; v_call: TRBV2; cdr3_nt: TGTGCCAGCAGTGAACAGCGCACAGATACGCAGTATTTT; cdr3_aa: CASSEQRTDTQYF
d_call: TRBD2; j_call: TRBJ2-1; clone_size: -; v_call: TRBV7-7; cdr3_nt: TGTGCTAGCAGCTTGAGCGGGGTGCCCTACAATGAGCAGTTCTTC; cdr3_aa: CASSLSGVPYNEQFF